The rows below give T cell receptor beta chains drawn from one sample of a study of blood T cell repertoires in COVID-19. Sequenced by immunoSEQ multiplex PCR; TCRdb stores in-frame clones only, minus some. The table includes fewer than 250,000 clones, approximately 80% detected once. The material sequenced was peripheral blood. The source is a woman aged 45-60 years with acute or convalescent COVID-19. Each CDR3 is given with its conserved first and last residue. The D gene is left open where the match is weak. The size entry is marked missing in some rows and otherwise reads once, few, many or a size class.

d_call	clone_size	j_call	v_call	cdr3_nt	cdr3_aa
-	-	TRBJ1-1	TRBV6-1	TGTGCCAGCAGTGATACCCGGCGAGGGCGGGGTGAAGCTTTCTTT	CASSDTRRGRGEAFF
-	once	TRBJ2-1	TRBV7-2	TGTGCCAGCAGCTTAACTGGCAATGAGCAGTTCTTC	CASSLTGNEQFF
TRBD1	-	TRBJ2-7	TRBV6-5	TGTGCCAGCAGACCTCCGGGACAGGCCGGATCCGAGCAGTACTTC	CASRPPGQAGSEQYF
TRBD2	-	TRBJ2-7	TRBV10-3	TGTGCCATCAGCGTGACGGGGGGCTCCTACGAGCAGTACTTC	CAISVTGGSYEQYF
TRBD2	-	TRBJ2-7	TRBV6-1	TGTGCCAGCAGTGAGGGACTAGCCCCCCACGAGCAGTACTTC	CASSEGLAPHEQYF
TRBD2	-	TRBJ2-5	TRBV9	TGTGCCAGCAGCTTCTCGACCGGGACTAGCGGGGGTACCGACCAAGAGACCCAGTACTTC	CASSFSTGTSGGTDQETQYF
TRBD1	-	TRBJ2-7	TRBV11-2	TGTGCCAGCAGCTCCGGGACAGGGTTTTACGAGCAGTACTTC	CASSSGTGFYEQYF
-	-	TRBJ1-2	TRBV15	TGTGCCACCAGCCCCGGGGTGGGGAACTATGGCTACACCTTC	CATSPGVGNYGYTF
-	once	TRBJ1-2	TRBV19	TGTGCCAGTAGCCGTAGAGAAGACTATGGCTACACCTTC	CASSRREDYGYTF
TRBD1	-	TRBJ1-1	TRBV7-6	TGTGCCAGCAGCCCGCAGGGGGAGATGAACACTGAAGCTTTCTTT	CASSPQGEMNTEAFF
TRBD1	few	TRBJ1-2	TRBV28	TGTGCCAGCAGTCCGTCACAGGGGGCGGGCTATGGCTACACCTTC	CASSPSQGAGYGYTF
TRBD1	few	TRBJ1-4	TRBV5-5	TGTGCCAGCAGCTTGGGGACAGGGAGTGAAAAACTGTTTTTT	CASSLGTGSEKLFF
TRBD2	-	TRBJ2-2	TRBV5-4	TGTGCCAGCAGCTTGGCGGGAGGGATGAACACCGGGGAGCTGTTTTTT	CASSLAGGMNTGELFF
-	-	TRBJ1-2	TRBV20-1	TGCAGTTCCCGGGATTCTTATGGCTACACCTTC	CSSRDSYGYTF
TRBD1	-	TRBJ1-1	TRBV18	TGTGCCAGCTCACCAACCCGGGACAGCCCTAGCTACACTGAAGCTTTCTTT	CASSPTRDSPSYTEAFF
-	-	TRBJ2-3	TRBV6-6	TGTGCCAGCAGTTCCAACACAGATACGCAGTATTTT	CASSSNTDTQYF
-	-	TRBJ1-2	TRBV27	TGTGCCAGCAGTTTATCCCAGGGCGGCGGCTACACCTTC	CASSLSQGGGYTF
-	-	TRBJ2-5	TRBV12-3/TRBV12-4	TGTGCCAGCAGCCCCTCACTAGAGACCCAGTACTTC	CASSPSLETQYF
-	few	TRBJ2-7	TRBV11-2	TGTGCCAGCAGCTTAGATTGGCCTTCTTACGAGCAGTACTTC	CASSLDWPSYEQYF
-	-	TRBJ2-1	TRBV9	TGTGCCAGCAGCGTAGTAGTCCAGGGTGAGCAGTTCTTC	CASSVVVQGEQFF
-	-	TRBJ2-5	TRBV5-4	TGTGCCAGCAGCCGCCCCCCACCACTCCAAGAGACCCAGTACTTC	CASSRPPPLQETQYF
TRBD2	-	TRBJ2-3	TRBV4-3	TGCGCCAGCAGCCAAGGGCTAGCGGGAGTGTACGCAGATACGCAGTATTTT	CASSQGLAGVYADTQYF
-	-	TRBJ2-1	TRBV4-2	TGTGCCAGCAGCCAAGATGGCGGGGCCCCGATAAATGAGCAGTTCTTC	CASSQDGGAPINEQFF
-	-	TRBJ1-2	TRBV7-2	TGTGCCAGCAGCCCCGCAGCCAGGGCCCTAGGGGGCTACACCTTC	CASSPAARALGGYTF
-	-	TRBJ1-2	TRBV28	TGTGCCAGCACCCAGGGAATTAACTATGGCTACACCTTC	CASTQGINYGYTF
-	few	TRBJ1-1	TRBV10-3	TGTGCCATGACCGCGTCGGGTAAGAACACTGAAGCTTTCTTT	CAMTASGKNTEAFF
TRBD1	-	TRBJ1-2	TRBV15	TGTGCCACCAGCGGGGGGACAGGGGGGCATTATGGCTACACCTTC	CATSGGTGGHYGYTF
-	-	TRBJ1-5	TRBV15	TGTGCCACCGGGAGGGAGGCCAATCAGCCCCAGCATTTT	CATGREANQPQHF
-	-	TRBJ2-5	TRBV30	TGTGCCTGGAGTGGATTAGCGAGAGAGACCCAGTACTTC	CAWSGLARETQYF
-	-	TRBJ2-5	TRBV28	TGTGCCAGCGGATTCGGGGTCGTTGAGACCCAGTACTTC	CASGFGVVETQYF
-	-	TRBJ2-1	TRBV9	TGTGCCAGCAGCGCCTTGCCGAGGGGGACGGTGAATGAGCAGTTCTTC	CASSALPRGTVNEQFF
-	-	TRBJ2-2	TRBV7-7	TGTGCTAGCAGCTTACCCTACGGGGAGCTGTTTTTT	CASSLPYGELFF
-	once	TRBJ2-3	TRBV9	TGTGCCAGCAGCGTAGTTGGTGGGCCCACAGATACGCAGTATTTT	CASSVVGGPTDTQYF
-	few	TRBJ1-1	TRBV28	TGTGCCAGCAGTCTCAGGGTCACTGAAGCTTTCTTT	CASSLRVTEAFF
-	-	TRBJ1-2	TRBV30	TGTGCCTGGAGTGTAACCAGACAGGACCTCTCTAGTAACTATGGCTACACCTTC	CAWSVTRQDLSSNYGYTF
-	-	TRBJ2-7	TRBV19	TGTGCCAGTAGTACCGGGGACATAAGCTCCTACGAGCAGTACTTC	CASSTGDISSYEQYF
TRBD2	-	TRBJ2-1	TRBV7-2	TGTGCCAGCGGGGGGGACCACTCCTACAATGAGCAGTTCTTC	CASGGDHSYNEQFF
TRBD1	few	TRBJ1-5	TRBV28	TGTGCCAGCACCAGAAGACAGGGTTGGAACAATCAGCCCCAGCATTTT	CASTRRQGWNNQPQHF
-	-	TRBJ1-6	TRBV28	TGTGCCAGCAGCTCGTCACATGAACCCCTCCACTTT	CASSSSHEPLHF
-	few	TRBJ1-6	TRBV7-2	TGTGCCAGCAGCTTAGAACAAACACCTAATTCACCCCTCCACTTT	CASSLEQTPNSPLHF
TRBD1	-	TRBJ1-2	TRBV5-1	TGCGCCAGCAGCTTGAGCACAGGGGGGTATGGCTACACCTTC	CASSLSTGGYGYTF
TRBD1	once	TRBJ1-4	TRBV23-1	TGCGCCAGCAGTCAACGACAGGGGGTGGGGGAAAAACTGTTTTTT	CASSQRQGVGEKLFF